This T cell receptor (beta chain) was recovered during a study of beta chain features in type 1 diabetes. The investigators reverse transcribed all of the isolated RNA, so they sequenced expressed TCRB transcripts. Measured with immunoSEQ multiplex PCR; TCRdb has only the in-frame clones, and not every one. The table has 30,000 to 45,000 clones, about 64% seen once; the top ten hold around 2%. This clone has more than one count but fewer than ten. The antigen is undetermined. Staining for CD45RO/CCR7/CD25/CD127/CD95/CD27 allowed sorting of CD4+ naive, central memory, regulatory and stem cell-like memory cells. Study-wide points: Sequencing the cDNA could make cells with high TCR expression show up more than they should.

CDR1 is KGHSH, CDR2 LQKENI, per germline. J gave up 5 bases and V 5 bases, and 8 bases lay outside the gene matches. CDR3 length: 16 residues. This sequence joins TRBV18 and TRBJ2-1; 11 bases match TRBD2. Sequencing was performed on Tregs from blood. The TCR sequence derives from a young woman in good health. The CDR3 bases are TGTGCCAGCTCATTTACGGGACTAGCGGAGAACAATGAGCAGTTCTTC. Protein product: CASSFTGLAENNEQFF. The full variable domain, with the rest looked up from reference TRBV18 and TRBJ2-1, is NAGVMQNPRHLVRRRGQEARLRCSPMKGHSHVYWYRQLPEEGLKFMVYLQKENIIDESGMPKERFSAEFPKEGPSILRIQQVVRGDSAAYFCASSFTGLAENNEQFFGPGTRLTVL.